This is a list of T cell receptor beta chains from one sample in a study of blood T cells in healthy people across ages. In TCRdb, the 5' RACE reads were re-called with MiXCR into one record per CDR3 protein. Among over 700,000 distinct CDR3 sequences listed, roughly 50% were seen once. The sequenced material came from blood. The source is a man at least 80 years old in good health. The CDR3 runs from the conserved cysteine through the conserved F or W. A D gene is named only where the DNA matches it firmly. Size values are once, few and many counts, or a class for expanded clones, and some rows have none.

J gene	clone size	V gene	D gene	CDR3 DNA	CDR3 protein
TRBJ2-7	NA	TRBV2	NA	TGTGCCAGCAGTGAAGCCCCCGGGCGGGGTTCCTACGAGCAGTACTTC	CASSEAPGRGSYEQYF
TRBJ2-7	NA	TRBV10-2	NA	TGCGCCAGCAGTGAGTGGGGCTACTCCTACGAGCAGTACTTC	CASSEWGYSYEQYF
TRBJ2-1	NA	TRBV12-3/TRBV12-4	NA	TGTGCCAGCAGTTTTAAGGCACTAGTCTCTCGGGAGCAGTTCTTC	CASSFKALVSREQFF
TRBJ1-2	NA	TRBV10-3	NA	TGTGCCATCAGTGAGGCCCAGGGCAACTATGGCTACACCTTC	CAISEAQGNYGYTF
TRBJ2-5	NA	TRBV18	NA	TGTGCCAGCTCCGGTCTCCGGCAAGAGACCCAGTACTTC	CASSGLRQETQYF
TRBJ1-1	NA	TRBV5-1	TRBD1	TGCGCCAGCAGCGTGGAACCGGGACAGGGGTTTGAAGCTTTCTTT	CASSVEPGQGFEAFF
TRBJ1-1	NA	TRBV7-2	NA	TGTGCCAGCAGCTTTATAGGGGGTAGTTGGAGCACTGAAGCTTTCTTT	CASSFIGGSWSTEAFF
TRBJ2-1	NA	TRBV5-1	TRBD1	TGCGCCAGCAGTCCGGGACAGGGGGTCGGTGAGCAGTTCTTC	CASSPGQGVGEQFF
TRBJ1-2	NA	TRBV27	NA	TGTGCCAGCAGTCCACGACATGTCTATGGCTACACCTTC	CASSPRHVYGYTF
TRBJ1-1	NA	TRBV5-1	TRBD1	TGCGCCAGCAGACGGGACAGCCACACGGGTAACACTGAAGCTTTCTTT	CASRRDSHTGNTEAFF
TRBJ1-5	few	TRBV12-3/TRBV12-4	NA	TGTGCCAGCAGTTTCCCGGGGGGCAATCAGCCCCAGCATTTT	CASSFPGGNQPQHF
TRBJ2-3	many	TRBV7-2	TRBD2	TGTGCCAGCAGCTTAGCGGGAGGGAGCACAGATACGCAGTATTTT	CASSLAGGSTDTQYF
TRBJ2-5	NA	TRBV5-1	NA	TGCGCCAGCAGCCTTTCTACCTTCCAAGAGACCCAGTACTTC	CASSLSTFQETQYF
TRBJ2-7	few	TRBV9	NA	TGTGCCAGCAGCGTAAATAGCGGCTACGAGCAGTACTTC	CASSVNSGYEQYF